This T cell receptor (beta chain) was recorded in a study of T cell responses to AZD1222 COVID-19 vaccine. Whole-study results and caveats: Vaccine-associated CD4 TCRs ranged over spike, dominating at 160-218 and 743-854. The donor cohort was predominantly white British with a female majority, and clonal diversity may have been underestimated. There were repertoire samples only from the period after the peak T cell response.

Measured with immunoSEQ multiplex PCR; TCRdb has only the in-frame clones, and not every one. In the table there are 95,000 to 150,000 clones, approximately 88% of which are singletons. In the case of this clone: Its antigen remains unknown.

Per germline, CDR1 LGHNA and CDR2 YSLEER. V was clipped by 2 bases and J by 10 bases; unmatched bases: 11. The CDR3 runs to 14 residues. V and J are TRBV4-3 and TRBJ2-7; 7 bases align to TRBD1. This receptor was identified in an adult in good health. The source was peripheral blood, collected on day 0 of AZD1222 vaccination. CDR3 protein: CASSQNRGSFGQYF. CDR3 in DNA: TGCGCCAGCAGCCAAAACAGGGGTTCGTTCGGCCAGTACTTC.